This T cell receptor beta chain was found in a study of vaccination and CD4 T cells after COVID-19. V dropped 6 bases and J dropped 1; count of bases not matched to a gene: 4. Per germline, CDR1 DFQATT and CDR2 SNEGSKA (reference sequence). The CDR3 runs 13 residues. Details on this clonotype: Its specificity is unknown.

Study-level findings and limits: Relatively few convalescent patients were studied; early post-infection timepoints were not included.

Treatment given: approximately 10-day PBMC culture with coronavirus spike peptide pools or control peptides (ViraFEST assay). The unexposed donor provided CD4+ T cells, which were taken before the COVID-19 pandemic (2011-2018). Scientists ran DNA taken from cultured CD4+ T cells through the Oncomine TCR Beta short-read assay for sequencing. MiXCR, applied by TCRdb to the PCR reads, yields one record per CDR3 protein. In the table there are about 9,900 distinct CDR3 sequences, 34% of which are singletons. The material sequenced was CD4+ T cells from blood, cultured in vitro. The receptor's source is a human donor in good health. The J gene is TRBJ2-5, the V gene TRBV20-1; 8 nucleotides agree with TRBD1. DNA for the CDR3: TGCAGTGCGCAAGGGACAGGCCAAGAGACCCAGTACTTC. Translated, it gives CSAQGTGQETQYF.